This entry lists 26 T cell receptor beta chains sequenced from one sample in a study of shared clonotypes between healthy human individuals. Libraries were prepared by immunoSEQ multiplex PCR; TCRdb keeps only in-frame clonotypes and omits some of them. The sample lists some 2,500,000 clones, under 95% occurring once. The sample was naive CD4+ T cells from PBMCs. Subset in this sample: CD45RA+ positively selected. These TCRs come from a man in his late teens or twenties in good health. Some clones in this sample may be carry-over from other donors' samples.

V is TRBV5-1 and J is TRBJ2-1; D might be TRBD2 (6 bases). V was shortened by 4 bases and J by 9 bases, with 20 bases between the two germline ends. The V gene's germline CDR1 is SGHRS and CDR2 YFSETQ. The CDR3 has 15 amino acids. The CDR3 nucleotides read TGCGCCAGCAGCCCTGAGACTAGGATAGTAGGTGAGCAGTTCTTC. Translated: CASSPETRIVGEQFF.

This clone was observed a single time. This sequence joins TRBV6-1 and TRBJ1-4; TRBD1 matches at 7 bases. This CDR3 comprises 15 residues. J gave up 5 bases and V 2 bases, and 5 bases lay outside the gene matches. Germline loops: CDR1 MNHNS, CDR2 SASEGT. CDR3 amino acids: CASSEPGRGNEKLFF. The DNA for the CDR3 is TGTGCCAGCAGTGAACCTGGCAGGGGGAATGAAAAACTGTTTTTT.

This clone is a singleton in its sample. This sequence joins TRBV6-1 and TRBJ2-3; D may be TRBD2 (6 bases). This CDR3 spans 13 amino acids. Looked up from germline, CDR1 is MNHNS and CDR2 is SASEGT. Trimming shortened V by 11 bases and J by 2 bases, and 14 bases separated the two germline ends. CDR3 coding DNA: TGTGCCTCCACGGGACTGATCACAGATACGCAGTATTTT. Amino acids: CASTGLITDTQYF.

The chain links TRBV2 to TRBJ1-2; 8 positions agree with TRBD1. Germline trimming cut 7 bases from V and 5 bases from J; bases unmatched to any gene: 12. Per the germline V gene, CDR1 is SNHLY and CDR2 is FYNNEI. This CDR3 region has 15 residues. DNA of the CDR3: TGTGCCAGCACCAAGGGACAGGTGGCGAGTTATGGCTACACCTTC. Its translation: CASTKGQVASYGYTF.

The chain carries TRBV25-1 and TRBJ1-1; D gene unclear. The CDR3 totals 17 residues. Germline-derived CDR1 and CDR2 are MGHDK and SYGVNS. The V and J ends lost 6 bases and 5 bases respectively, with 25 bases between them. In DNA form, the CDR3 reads TGTGCCAGCAGACCGACATTTCTCTGGGGAGATGAGACTGAAGCTTTCTTT. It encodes CASRPTFLWGDETEAFF.

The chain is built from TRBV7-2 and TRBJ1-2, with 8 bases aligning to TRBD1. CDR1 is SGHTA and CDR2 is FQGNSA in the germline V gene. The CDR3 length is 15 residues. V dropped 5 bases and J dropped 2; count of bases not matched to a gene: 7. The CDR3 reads CASSLRTGMNYGYTF. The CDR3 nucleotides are TGTGCCAGCAGCCTTCGGACAGGGATGAACTATGGCTACACCTTC.

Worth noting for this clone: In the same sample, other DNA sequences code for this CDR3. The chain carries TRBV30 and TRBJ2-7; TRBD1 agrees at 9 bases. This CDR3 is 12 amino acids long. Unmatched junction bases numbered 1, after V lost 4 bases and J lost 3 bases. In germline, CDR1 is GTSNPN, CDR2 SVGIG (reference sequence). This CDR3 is CAWKTGGYEQYF. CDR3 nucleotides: TGTGCCTGGAAGACAGGGGGCTACGAGCAGTACTTC.

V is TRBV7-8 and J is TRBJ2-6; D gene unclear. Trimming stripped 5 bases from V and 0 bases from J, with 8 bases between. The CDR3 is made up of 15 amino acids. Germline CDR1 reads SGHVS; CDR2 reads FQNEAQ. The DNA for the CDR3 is TGTGCCAGCAGCCCTGCCCTCTCTGGGGCCAACGTCCTGACTTTC. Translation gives CASSPALSGANVLTF.

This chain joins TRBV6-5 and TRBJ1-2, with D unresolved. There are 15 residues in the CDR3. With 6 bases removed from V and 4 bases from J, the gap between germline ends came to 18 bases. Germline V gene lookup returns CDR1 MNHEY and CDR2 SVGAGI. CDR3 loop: CASSPSREGLYGYTF. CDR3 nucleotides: TGTGCCAGCAGCCCAAGTCGCGAGGGCCTCTATGGCTACACCTTC.

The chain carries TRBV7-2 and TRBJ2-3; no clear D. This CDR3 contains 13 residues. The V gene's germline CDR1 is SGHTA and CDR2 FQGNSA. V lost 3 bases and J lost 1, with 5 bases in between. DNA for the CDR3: TGTGCCAGCAGCTTTGACGGCACAGATACGCAGTATTTT. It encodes CASSFDGTDTQYF.

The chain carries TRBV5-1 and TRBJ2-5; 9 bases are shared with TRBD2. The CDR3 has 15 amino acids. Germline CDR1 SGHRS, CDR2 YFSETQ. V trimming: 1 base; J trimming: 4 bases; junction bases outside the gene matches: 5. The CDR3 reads CASSLTSGRRETQYF. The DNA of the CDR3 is TGCGCCAGCAGCTTGACGAGCGGGAGGAGAGAGACCCAGTACTTC. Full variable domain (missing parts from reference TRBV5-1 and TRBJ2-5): KAGVTQTPRYLIKTRGQQVTLSCSPISGHRSVSWYQQTPGQGLQFLFEYFSETQRNKGNFPGRFSGRQFSNSRSEMNVSTLELGDSALYLCASSLTSGRRETQYFGPGTRLLVL.

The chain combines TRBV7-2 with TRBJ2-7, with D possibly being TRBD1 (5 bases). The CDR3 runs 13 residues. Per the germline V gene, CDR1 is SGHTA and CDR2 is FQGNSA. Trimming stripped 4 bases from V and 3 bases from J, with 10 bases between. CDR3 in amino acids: CASSSRVVYEQYF. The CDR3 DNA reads TGTGCCAGCAGCTCCAGGGTCGTCTACGAGCAGTACTTC. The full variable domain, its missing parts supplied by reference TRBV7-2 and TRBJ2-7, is GAGVSQSPSNKVTEKGKDVELRCDPISGHTALYWYRQSLGQGLEFLIYFQGNSAPDKSGLPSDRFSAERTGGSVSTLTIQRTQQEDSAVYLCASSSRVVYEQYFGPGTRLTVT.

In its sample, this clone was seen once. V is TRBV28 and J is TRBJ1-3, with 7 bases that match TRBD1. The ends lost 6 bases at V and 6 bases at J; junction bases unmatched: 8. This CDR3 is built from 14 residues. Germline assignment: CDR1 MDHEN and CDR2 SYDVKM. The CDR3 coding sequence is TGTGCCAGCAGGCGAGGGACAGCCATAAACACCATATATTTT. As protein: CASRRGTAINTIYF.

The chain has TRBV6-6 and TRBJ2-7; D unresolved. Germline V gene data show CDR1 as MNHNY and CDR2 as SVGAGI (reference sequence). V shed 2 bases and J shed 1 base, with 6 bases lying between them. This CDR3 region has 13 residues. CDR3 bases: TGTGCCAGCAGTTACGATCCTTCCTACGAGCAGTACTTC. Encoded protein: CASSYDPSYEQYF.

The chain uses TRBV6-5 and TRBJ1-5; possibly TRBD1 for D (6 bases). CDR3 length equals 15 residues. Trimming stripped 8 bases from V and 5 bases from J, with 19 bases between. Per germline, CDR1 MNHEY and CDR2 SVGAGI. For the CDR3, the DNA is TGTGCCAGCGGATCACAGGGTCCGGGGGATCAGCCCCAGCATTTT. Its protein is CASGSQGPGDQPQHF.

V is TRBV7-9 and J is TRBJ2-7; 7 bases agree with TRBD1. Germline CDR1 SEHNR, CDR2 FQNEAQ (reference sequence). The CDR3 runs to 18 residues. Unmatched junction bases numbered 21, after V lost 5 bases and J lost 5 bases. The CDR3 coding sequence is TGTGCCAGCAGCCACAATAATAACAGGGGCAATTACTACCACGAGCAGTACTTC. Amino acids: CASSHNNNRGNYYHEQYF.

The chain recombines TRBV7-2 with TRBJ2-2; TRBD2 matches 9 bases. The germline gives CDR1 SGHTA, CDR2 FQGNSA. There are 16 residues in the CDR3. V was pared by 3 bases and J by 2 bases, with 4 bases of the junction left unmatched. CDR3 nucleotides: TGTGCCAGCAGCTTCTTAGCGGGAGCTAACACCGGGGAGCTGTTTTTT. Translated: CASSFLAGANTGELFF.

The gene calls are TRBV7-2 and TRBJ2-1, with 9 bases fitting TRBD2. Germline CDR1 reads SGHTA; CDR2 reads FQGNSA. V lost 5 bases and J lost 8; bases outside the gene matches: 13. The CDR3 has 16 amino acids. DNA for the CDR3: TGTGCCAGCAGCCCTCCCGGCGGGAGGGCCTTCGATGAGCAGTTCTTC. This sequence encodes CASSPPGGRAFDEQFF.

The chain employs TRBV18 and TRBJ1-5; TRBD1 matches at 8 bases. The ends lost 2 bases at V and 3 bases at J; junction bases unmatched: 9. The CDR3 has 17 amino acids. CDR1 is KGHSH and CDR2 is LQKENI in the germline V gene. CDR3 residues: CASSPTTGANTNQPQHF. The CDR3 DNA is TGTGCCAGCTCACCAACGACAGGGGCGAACACCAATCAGCCCCAGCATTTT.

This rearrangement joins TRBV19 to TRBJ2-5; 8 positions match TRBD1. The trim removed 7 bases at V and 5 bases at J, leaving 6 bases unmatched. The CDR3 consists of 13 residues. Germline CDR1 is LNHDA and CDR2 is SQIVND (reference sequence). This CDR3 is CASTGQGGETQYF. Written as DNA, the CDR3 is TGTGCCAGTACCGGACAGGGCGGGGAGACCCAGTACTTC.

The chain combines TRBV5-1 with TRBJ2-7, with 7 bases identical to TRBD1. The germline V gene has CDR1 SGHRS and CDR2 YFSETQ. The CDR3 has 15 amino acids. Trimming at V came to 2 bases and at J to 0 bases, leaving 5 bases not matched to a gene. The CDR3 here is CASSFSGTASYEQYF. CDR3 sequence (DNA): TGCGCCAGCAGCTTCTCCGGGACAGCCTCCTACGAGCAGTACTTC.

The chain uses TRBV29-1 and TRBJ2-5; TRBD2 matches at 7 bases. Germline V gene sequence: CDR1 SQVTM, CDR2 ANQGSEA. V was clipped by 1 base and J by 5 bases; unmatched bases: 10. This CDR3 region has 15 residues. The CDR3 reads CSVEASGAGRETQYF. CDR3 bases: TGCAGCGTTGAAGCTAGCGGAGCGGGTAGGGAGACCCAGTACTTC.

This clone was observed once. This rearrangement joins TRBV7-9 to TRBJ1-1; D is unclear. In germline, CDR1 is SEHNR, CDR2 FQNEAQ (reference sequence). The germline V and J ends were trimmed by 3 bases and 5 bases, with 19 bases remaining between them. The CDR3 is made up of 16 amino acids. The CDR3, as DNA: TGTGCCAGCAGCTTGAGCAGGTTCCCTATAGGAACTGAAGCTTTCTTT. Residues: CASSLSRFPIGTEAFF.

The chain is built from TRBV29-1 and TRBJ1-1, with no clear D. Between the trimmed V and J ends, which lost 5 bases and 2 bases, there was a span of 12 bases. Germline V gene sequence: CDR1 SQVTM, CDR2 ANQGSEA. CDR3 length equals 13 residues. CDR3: CSVLRVANTEAFF. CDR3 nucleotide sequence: TGCAGCGTTTTACGAGTGGCAAACACTGAAGCTTTCTTT. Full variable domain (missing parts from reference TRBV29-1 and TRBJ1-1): SAVISQKPSRDICQRGTSLTIQCQVDSQVTMMFWYRQQPGQSLTLIATANQGSEATYESGFVIDKFPISRPNLTFSTLTVSNMSPEDSSIYLCSVLRVANTEAFFGQGTRLTVV.

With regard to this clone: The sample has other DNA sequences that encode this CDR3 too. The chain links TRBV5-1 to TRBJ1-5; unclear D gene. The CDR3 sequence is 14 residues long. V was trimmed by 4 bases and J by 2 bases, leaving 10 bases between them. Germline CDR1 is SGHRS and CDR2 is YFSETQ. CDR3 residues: CASSPSGGNQPQHF. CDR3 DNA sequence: TGCGCCAGCAGCCCGTCGGGTGGCAATCAGCCCCAGCATTTT.

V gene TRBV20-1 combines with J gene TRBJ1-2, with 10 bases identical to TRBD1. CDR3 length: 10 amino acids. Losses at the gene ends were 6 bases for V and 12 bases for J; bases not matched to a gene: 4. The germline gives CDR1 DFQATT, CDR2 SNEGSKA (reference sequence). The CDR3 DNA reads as TGCAGTGCCAAAGACAGGGGGCACACCTTC. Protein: CSAKDRGHTF.